The T cell receptor beta chain under discussion was sequenced for a study of blood T cell repertoires in COVID-19. As for the study in general: The United States, Italy and Spain provided the acute and convalescent COVID-19 samples.

From germline, CDR1 is SGHTA and CDR2 FQGNSA. The CDR3 sequence is 15 residues long. J lost 4 bases, V lost 5 bases, and 6 bases had no gene match. How the authors handled the data: Reference gene primers were amplified, and this amplification served to estimate nucleated cell counts. Sequenced by immunoSEQ multiplex PCR; TCRdb stores in-frame clones only, minus some. D and trimming come from the DNA, and the V and J calls and clone size come from that table. Seen here are fewer than 300,000 clones, over 75% observed once, and the top ten hold more than 4%. This sequence originates from a woman aged 25 to 39 who had recovered from COVID-19. The gene calls are TRBV7-2 and TRBJ2-1, with TRBD2 matching 9 bases. Sequenced: PBMCs or T cells enriched from blood (not recorded which). The DNA of the CDR3 is TGTGCCAGCAGCCAACTAGGACTAGCGTACAATGAGCAGTTCTTC. Protein: CASSQLGLAYNEQFF.